This T cell receptor (beta chain) emerged from a study of CD8 T cells in Susac syndrome. With random hexamers, reverse transcription was performed on about 0.5 to 1 ug of RNA. The CDR3 of TCR beta was amplified by immunoSEQ multiplex PCR across 54 Vbeta and 13 Jbeta. TCRdb itself ran the immunoSEQ multiplex PCR reads through MiXCR, one entry per CDR3 protein. The sample carries around 170,000 distinct CDR3 sequences, approximately 96% recorded once. Peripheral blood CD8+ and CD4+ T cells were profiled by TCR beta sequencing. The germline V gene has CDR1 SEHNR and CDR2 FQNEAQ (reference sequence). This CDR3 has 12 amino acids. V lost 5 bases and J 9 bases, leaving 11 bases between the germline ends.

The source is a human donor with multiple sclerosis. The chain recombines TRBV7-9 with TRBJ2-1, with TRBD1 as a possible D gene (6 bases). Material for sequencing was CD8+ T cells from PBMCs. The CDR3: CASSVTGPEQFF. CDR3 bases: TGTGCCAGCAGCGTTACAGGGCCTGAGCAGTTCTTC. The entire variable domain, with the rest obtained from reference TRBV7-9 and TRBJ2-1, is as follows: DTGVSQNPRHKITKRGQNVTFRCDPISEHNRLYWYRQTLGQGPEFLTYFQNEAQLEKSRLLSDRFSAERPKGSFSTLEIQRTEQGDSAMYLCASSVTGPEQFFGPGTRLTVL.